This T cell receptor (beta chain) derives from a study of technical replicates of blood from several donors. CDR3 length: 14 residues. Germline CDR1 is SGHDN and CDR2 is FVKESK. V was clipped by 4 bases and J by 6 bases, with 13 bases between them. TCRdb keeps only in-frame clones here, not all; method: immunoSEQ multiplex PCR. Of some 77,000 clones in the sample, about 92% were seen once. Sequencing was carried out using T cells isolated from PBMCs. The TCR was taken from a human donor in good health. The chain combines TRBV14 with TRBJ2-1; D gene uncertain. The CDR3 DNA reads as TGTGCCAGCAGCCCGACTGGGTACCCCAATGAGCAGTTCTTC. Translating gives CASSPTGYPNEQFF.